This T cell receptor (beta chain) is from a study of T cell repertoires in cytomegalovirus infection. Background on the study: Indicated by public TCR beta signatures were CMV infection and matching HLA type. Study results and caveats: The study found HLA-C-restricted CMV-specific TCR beta clonotypes dominating the ex vivo response. Using cumulative public TCR beta family frequency, the authors identified those who carried CMV together with the relevant HLA.

This clonotype appeared many times. The antigen is undetermined. The germline V gene has CDR1 SGHTA and CDR2 FQGNSA. This CDR3 region has 15 residues. The ends lost 5 bases at V and 1 base at J; junction bases unmatched: 6. TCRdb processed the reads anew with MiXCR; each CDR3 protein has one entry. The profile shows 200,000 to 300,000 distinct CDR3 sequences, 9% to 15% of them singletons. The TCR originated in a human donor in good health (CMV status not recorded). Some clones in this sample may be carry-over from other donors' samples. The V and J genes are TRBV7-2 and TRBJ2-3; TRBD2 matches at 7 bases. Sequencing input: PBMCs. Here the CDR3 reads CASSPQRGGTDTQYF. In DNA, the CDR3 is TGTGCCAGCAGCCCCCAGCGGGGAGGCACAGATACGCAGTATTTT.